The 10 T cell receptor beta chains given below trace back to one sample, sequenced in a study of CD8 T cells in Susac syndrome. Reverse transcription of about 0.5 to 1 ug RNA was carried out with random hexamers. TCRdb reprocessed the immunoSEQ multiplex PCR reads via MiXCR and lists one record per CDR3 protein. Of about 130,000 distinct CDR3 sequences listed, under 95% are singletons. Sequencing was performed on CD8+ T cells from PBMCs. These receptor sequences come from a human donor with multiple sclerosis.

The chain couples TRBV6-5 to TRBJ2-5; 7 bases are shared with TRBD1. From germline, CDR1 is MNHEY and CDR2 SVGAGI. Germline trimming cut 0 bases from V and 1 base from J; bases unmatched to any gene: 2. This CDR3 has 15 residues. CDR3: CASSYSGQSQETQYF. In DNA form, the CDR3 reads TGTGCCAGCAGTTACTCGGGACAGAGCCAAGAGACCCAGTACTTC.

The V call is TRBV28, the J call TRBJ2-5; D unresolved. The V end was cut by 11 bases, the J end by 2 bases, with 12 bases between. The CDR3 spans 12 residues. CDR1 MDHEN and CDR2 SYDVKM come from the germline V gene. CDR3 sequence: CASGEAQETQYF. The CDR3 DNA sequence: TGTGCCTCGGGCGAGGCGCAAGAGACCCAGTACTTC.

Turning to this clonotype: The junction differs from germline at one of its ends, possibly a read error. DNA of the CDR3: TGTGCCAGCAGTGAAGTTTTCCGGGGGCTGAACACTGAAACTTTCTTT. Translating gives CASSEVFRGLNTETFF. V is TRBV6-1 and J is TRBJ1-1, with D maybe TRBD1 (6 bases). The germline V gene encodes CDR1 MNHNS and CDR2 SASEGT. CDR3 size: 16 residues.

V usage is TRBV29-1 and J usage is TRBJ2-7; 9 bases match TRBD2. The CDR3 runs to 15 residues. V was pared by 2 bases and J by 3 bases, with 8 bases of the junction left unmatched. Per germline, CDR1 SQVTM and CDR2 ANQGSEA. The CDR3: CSVEFPSGMDYEQYF. The CDR3 coding sequence is TGCAGCGTTGAATTCCCTAGCGGGATGGACTACGAGCAGTACTTC.

The chain combines TRBV27 with TRBJ2-2, with D uncertain. CDR1 and CDR2 from the germline V gene are MNHEY and SMNVEV (reference sequence). This CDR3 has 18 amino acids. V lost 3 bases and J 3 bases, leaving 20 bases between the germline ends. In nucleotides, the CDR3 is TGTGCCAGCAGTTTGGCTCAGGTCTTGGTGTCGGACACCGGGGAGCTGTTTTTT. Amino acid sequence: CASSLAQVLVSDTGELFF.

The rearrangement joins TRBV4-3 to TRBJ2-6; D gene unclear. V shed 0 bases and J shed 5 bases, with 8 bases lying between them. This CDR3 contains 15 residues. Germline CDR1 and CDR2: LGHNA and YSLEER. The CDR3 reads CASSQDMGRANVLTF. The CDR3, as DNA: TGCGCCAGCAGCCAAGATATGGGCCGGGCCAACGTCCTGACTTTC.

The chain links TRBV29-1 to TRBJ1-1; maybe TRBD1 (5 bases). Trimming took 8 bases from V and 4 from J, leaving 20 bases between them. The CDR3 covers 14 residues. Germline CDR1 reads SQVTM; CDR2 reads ANQGSEA. This CDR3 is CSSEPPGESTEAFF. The CDR3 DNA sequence: TGCAGCTCAGAACCCCCGGGGGAAAGCACTGAAGCTTTCTTT.

DNA for the CDR3: TGTGCCAGCAAGATCGGGAGGGTAAGACAGCCCCAGCATTTT. Translated: CASKIGRVRQPQHF. This chain connects TRBV2 to TRBJ1-5; D remains unclear. The V and J ends lost 7 bases and 7 bases respectively, with 17 bases between them. The CDR3 spans 14 residues. The germline gives CDR1 SNHLY, CDR2 FYNNEI.

The chain links TRBV29-1 to TRBJ2-1, with 8 positions matching TRBD2. Unmatched junction bases numbered 9, after V lost 1 base and J lost 7 bases. Germline CDR1 is SQVTM and CDR2 is ANQGSEA. This CDR3 has 15 amino acids. The CDR3: CSVEGVREGWNEQFF. The CDR3 coding sequence is TGCAGCGTTGAAGGGGTTCGGGAGGGTTGGAATGAGCAGTTCTTC.

V and J are TRBV29-1 and TRBJ1-3; 9 bases agree with TRBD1. Germline assignment: CDR1 SQVTM and CDR2 ANQGSEA. V was clipped by 3 bases and J by 4 bases; unmatched bases: 4. The CDR3 consists of 14 residues. CDR3 protein: CSVEPGTGGNTIYF. CDR3 DNA sequence: TGCAGCGTTGAGCCCGGGACAGGGGGAAACACCATATATTTT.